Below are 12 T cell receptor beta chains sequenced from a single sample in a study of T cell responses to AZD1222 COVID-19 vaccine. Profiling relied on immunoSEQ multiplex PCR, and the TCRdb table lists in-frame clones only, not all of them. The sample contains fewer than 35,000 clones, approximately 89% of which appear only once. Sequencing used peripheral blood, obtained on day 0 of AZD1222 vaccination. These receptors were obtained from an adult in good health.

This chain joins TRBV5-1 and TRBJ2-2; D is perhaps TRBD2 (5 bases). This CDR3 has 15 amino acids. CDR1 is SGHRS and CDR2 is YFSETQ in the germline V gene. V was clipped by 2 bases and J by 2 bases, with 10 bases between them. The CDR3 region has the DNA TGCGCCAGCAGCTTACCCCGGGATAACACCGGGGAGCTGTTTTTT. Protein product: CASSLPRDNTGELFF.

The chain recombines TRBV7-6 with TRBJ1-6; TRBD1 matches 7 bases. The CDR3 loop spans 16 amino acids. The ends lost 6 bases at V and 13 bases at J; junction bases unmatched: 18. The germline V gene has CDR1 SGHVS and CDR2 FNYEAQ. The chain's CDR3 is CASSTGERGIRSPLHF. The CDR3 nucleotides read TGTGCCAGCAGTACAGGGGAACGGGGTATCAGATCGCCCCTCCACTTT.

This chain uses TRBV9 with TRBJ1-1; the match to TRBD1 covers 7 bases. CDR1 is SGDLS and CDR2 is YYNGEE in the germline V gene. The CDR3 is made up of 14 amino acids. V shed 2 bases, J shed 3 bases, and the junction held 4 bases outside the gene matches. The CDR3 sequence: CASSVDQGDTEAFF. Written as DNA, the CDR3 is TGTGCCAGCAGCGTTGACCAGGGGGACACTGAAGCTTTCTTT.

The J gene is TRBJ2-5, the V gene TRBV13; D remains unclear. The CDR3 runs 12 residues. V was cut by 5 bases and J by 5 bases, with 9 bases left in between. Germline CDR1 reads PRHDT; CDR2 reads FYEKMQ (reference sequence). The DNA for the CDR3 is TGTGCCAGCAGCGTACAAGGGGAGACCCAGTACTTC. Its protein is CASSVQGETQYF.

This clone was seen only once. The chain couples TRBV5-1 to TRBJ2-1; a possible D gene is TRBD2 (6 bases). Per germline, CDR1 SGHRS and CDR2 YFSETQ. V gave up 0 bases and J gave up 7 bases, with 14 bases separating them. This CDR3 has 15 amino acids. The CDR3 nucleotides are TGCGCCAGCAGCTTGGAAAGCGGGTCTTGGAATGAGCAGTTCTTC. This encodes CASSLESGSWNEQFF.

The J gene is TRBJ2-2, the V gene TRBV12-3 or TRBV12-4; D gene ambiguous. Trimming cost V 2 bases and J 7 bases, with 5 bases left between them. There are 12 residues in the CDR3. CDR3 sequence: CASSLRVGELFF. CDR3 nucleotide sequence: TGTGCCAGCAGTTTAAGGGTCGGGGAGCTGTTTTTT.

The V gene is TRBV6-5, the J gene TRBJ1-1, with D possibly being TRBD1 (6 bases). Germline CDR1 reads MNHEY; CDR2 reads SVGAGI. This CDR3 has 13 amino acids. Trimming pared 5 bases from V and 6 bases from J, leaving 13 bases between. The CDR3 sequence is CASSKGVYAEAFF. The CDR3 DNA sequence: TGTGCCAGCAGTAAGGGGGTGTACGCTGAAGCTTTCTTT.

This rearrangement joins TRBV5-4 to TRBJ2-5, with TRBD2 matching 13 bases. V shed 4 bases and J 5 bases; nucleotides not matched to a gene: 8. The CDR3 runs 16 residues. The V gene's germline CDR1 is SGHNT and CDR2 YYREEE (reference sequence). CDR3 coding DNA: TGTGCCAGCAGCCAACCGCCGGGACTAGCGGGGGAGACCCAGTACTTC. Translating it yields CASSQPPGLAGETQYF.

This clone was seen more than once but under ten times. This chain joins TRBV6-5 and TRBJ2-2; unclear D gene. Trimming removed 10 bases from V and 5 bases from J, with 20 bases in between. This CDR3 spans 15 amino acids. The germline CDR1 and CDR2 sequences are MNHEY and SVGAGI. This CDR3 reads CATDLDGLGTGELFF. CDR3 in DNA: TGTGCCACCGACTTAGACGGATTAGGGACCGGGGAGCTGTTTTTT.

The V and J genes are TRBV7-9 and TRBJ1-1; D gene ambiguous. There are 14 residues in the CDR3. From germline, CDR1 is SEHNR and CDR2 FQNEAQ (reference sequence). Trimming stripped 1 base from V and 6 bases from J, with 12 bases between. The CDR3 is CASSLGISLPEAFF. CDR3 nucleotide sequence: TGTGCCAGCAGCTTAGGAATCTCGCTCCCTGAAGCTTTCTTT.

V gene TRBV7-9 combines with J gene TRBJ2-1, with D perhaps TRBD2 (6 bases). The CDR3 is 14 amino acids. The germline V and J ends were trimmed by 4 bases and 4 bases, with 11 bases remaining between them. CDR1 SEHNR and CDR2 FQNEAQ come from the germline V gene (reference sequence). CDR3 DNA sequence: TGTGCCAGCAGCTCCCCCCGGGGGTACAATGAGCAGTTCTTC. Translated: CASSSPRGYNEQFF.

The chain recombines TRBV19 with TRBJ1-1; 7 bases align to TRBD1. This CDR3 contains 18 residues. Germline V gene lookup returns CDR1 LNHDA and CDR2 SQIVND (reference sequence). V dropped 3 bases and J dropped 1; count of bases not matched to a gene: 14. The CDR3 sequence is CASSINLRGGAGNTEAFF. The DNA for the CDR3 is TGTGCCAGTAGTATTAACTTAAGAGGGGGCGCTGGGAACACTGAAGCTTTCTTT.